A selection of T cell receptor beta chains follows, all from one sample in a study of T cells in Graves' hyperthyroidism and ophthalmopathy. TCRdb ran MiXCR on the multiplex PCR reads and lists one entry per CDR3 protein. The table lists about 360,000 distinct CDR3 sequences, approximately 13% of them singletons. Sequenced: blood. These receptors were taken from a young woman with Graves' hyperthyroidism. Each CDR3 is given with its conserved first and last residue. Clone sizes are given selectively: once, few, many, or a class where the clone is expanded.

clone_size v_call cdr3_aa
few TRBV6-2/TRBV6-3 CASSLVGLKTSDGELFF
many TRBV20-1 CSARDWSGTEAFF
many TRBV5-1 CASSLKVKEGMNTEAFF
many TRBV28 CATMGLSEQYF
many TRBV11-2 CASSPQLNTEAFF
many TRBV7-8 CASSLALTGSDEQYF
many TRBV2 CASSVSGAGNIQYF
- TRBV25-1 CASSVSGSGNTIYF
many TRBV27 CASSLRPEYGYTF
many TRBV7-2 CASSWGTGLETQYF
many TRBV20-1 CSALLPTDTQYF
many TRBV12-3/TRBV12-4 CASSLWSGGNNEQFF
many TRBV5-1 CASSLSPGINEQYF
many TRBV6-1 CASRGQGEAFF
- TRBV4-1 CASSPPQGLYTF
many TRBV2 CASSGTSGGASNEQFF
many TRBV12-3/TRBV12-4 CASSLRGRGGYTF
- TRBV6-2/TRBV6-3 CASIPAGRYEQYF
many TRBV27 CASSSPGQGRFLDYEQYF
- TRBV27 CASNHLGQQETQYF
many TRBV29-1 CSVLIGTQYF
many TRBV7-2 CASRLAGNNEQFF
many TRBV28 CASRTPSEGAGGYTF
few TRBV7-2 CASSLGPGEKLFF
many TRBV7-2 CASSARQGITEAFF
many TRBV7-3 CASSLTMSGSEQFF
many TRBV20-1 CSARDWTNTEAFF
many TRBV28 CASGSAGESYEQYF
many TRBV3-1 CASSRYRVSEQYF
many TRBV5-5 CASSLWGTGMNTEAFF
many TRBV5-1 CASSSTGTSGVEQYF
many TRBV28 CASTTYAQGNKDTIYF
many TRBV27 CASQRGRGSSYNEQFF
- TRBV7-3 CASSLMGSEQYF
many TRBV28 CASRVRREQYF
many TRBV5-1 CASSGQGLSTEAFF